This passage covers 28 T cell receptor beta chains from one sample sequenced in a study of T cell repertoires in cytomegalovirus infection. TCRdb analysed the reads with MiXCR anew, one entry per CDR3 protein. The sample gives about 360,000 distinct CDR3 sequences, over 15% of which show up once; 7.5% to 9.5% is in the top ten. Sequencing was performed on PBMCs. The source is a human donor in good health (CMV status not recorded). Some clones in this sample may be carry-over from other donors' samples.

The chain links TRBV7-2 to TRBJ2-7; the D gene is possibly TRBD1 (6 bases). This CDR3 region has 14 residues. Looked up from germline, CDR1 is SGHTA and CDR2 is FQGNSA. V lost 5 bases to trimming and J lost 2 bases, with 13 bases between them. Here the CDR3 DNA reads TGTGCCAGCAGCCCCTACAGGGTAACCTACGAGCAGTACTTC. It is translated as CASSPYRVTYEQYF. The entire variable domain, with the rest obtained from reference TRBV7-2 and TRBJ2-7, is as follows: GAGVSQSPSNKVTEKGKDVELRCDPISGHTALYWYRQSLGQGLEFLIYFQGNSAPDKSGLPSDRFSAERTGGSVSTLTIQRTQQEDSAVYLCASSPYRVTYEQYFGPGTRLTVT.

The V call is TRBV18, the J call TRBJ1-6, with a possible D match to TRBD1 (6 bases). Trimming removed 4 bases from V and 4 bases from J, with 11 bases in between. Per germline, CDR1 KGHSH and CDR2 LQKENI. CDR3 size: 15 residues. CDR3 bases: TGTGCCAGCTCACTTGGGACAAAGTATAATTCACCCCTCCACTTT. Amino acid sequence: CASSLGTKYNSPLHF.

This clonotype was observed a handful of times. The chain uses TRBV11-2 and TRBJ1-2; a weak D match, TRBD1 (5 bases). The germline gives CDR1 SGHAT, CDR2 FQNNGV. This CDR3 spans 14 amino acids. Between the trimmed V and J ends, which lost 1 base and 4 bases, there was a span of 10 bases. In nucleotides, the CDR3 is TGTGCCAGCAGCTTAGGAAGGGGTCCCTATGGCTACACCTTC. It encodes CASSLGRGPYGYTF.

At least ten counts were recorded for this clonotype. This chain joins TRBV7-2 and TRBJ2-3, with D possibly TRBD1 on 6 matching bases. The V end lost 4 bases, the J end lost 1 base, and 9 bases lay between the germline ends. Germline loops: CDR1 SGHTA, CDR2 FQGNSA. The CDR3 runs 14 residues. The CDR3 region has the DNA TGTGCCAGCAGCTGGGGACACCGCACAGATACGCAGTATTTT. This translates into CASSWGHRTDTQYF.

This clonotype was counted a few times. The V and J genes are TRBV28 and TRBJ1-3, with D maybe TRBD1 (5 bases). With 7 bases removed from V and 1 base from J, the gap between germline ends came to 20 bases. The CDR3 covers 17 residues. The germline V gene has CDR1 MDHEN and CDR2 SYDVKM. The CDR3 sequence: CASTPPGLPRSGNTIYF. The CDR3 bases are TGTGCCAGCACCCCGCCGGGACTTCCTAGATCTGGAAACACCATATATTTT.

V is TRBV7-8 and J is TRBJ2-1; 9 bases map to TRBD1. Trimming cost V 5 bases and J 9 bases; bases outside gene matches: 8. Looked up from germline, CDR1 is SGHVS and CDR2 is FQNEAQ. This CDR3 contains 14 residues. The DNA of the CDR3 is TGTGCCAGCAGCCCCCGGGACAGGGACGGTGAGCAGTTCTTC. It encodes CASSPRDRDGEQFF.

The V call is TRBV9, the J call TRBJ2-7, with TRBD2 identical over 10 bases. The germline V gene encodes CDR1 SGDLS and CDR2 YYNGEE. CDR3 length: 16 residues. Trimming removed 0 bases from V and 5 bases from J; junction bases left unmatched: 8. DNA of the CDR3: TGTGCCAGCAGCGTAGGGGCTAGCGGGAGTCTCAACGAGCAGTACTTC. This gives the protein CASSVGASGSLNEQYF.

The chain joins TRBV12-3 or TRBV12-4 to TRBJ1-4; D gene ambiguous. V lost 4 bases, J lost 13 bases, and 13 bases lay in between. This CDR3 spans 12 amino acids. The CDR3 reads CASSSLREILFF. DNA for the CDR3: TGTGCCAGCAGTTCGTTAAGGGAGATACTGTTTTTT.

This clonotype was observed many times. The rearrangement uses TRBV28 and TRBJ2-2; the match to TRBD1 covers 8 bases. The CDR3 has 16 amino acids. The J segment lost 1 base and the V segment lost 7 bases, leaving 8 bases of the junction unmatched. Germline lookup yields CDR1 MDHEN and CDR2 SYDVKM. The CDR3 region is CASTTHGTGNTGELFF. The CDR3 DNA reads TGTGCCAGCACTACTCACGGGACAGGGAACACCGGGGAGCTGTTTTTT.

This clonotype appeared many times. The chain recombines TRBV7-8 with TRBJ2-7; D possibly corresponds to TRBD1 (6 bases). Trimming removed 6 bases at V and 7 bases at J, with 13 bases between. The CDR3 is 12 residues long. CDR1 SGHVS and CDR2 FQNEAQ come from the germline V gene. CDR3 loop: CASRRQGWEQYF. CDR3 DNA: TGTGCCAGCAGGCGGCAGGGGTGGGAGCAGTACTTC.

This clonotype was counted many times. The gene calls are TRBV7-2 and TRBJ2-7, with TRBD1 matching over 11 bases. V lost 5 bases, J lost 6 bases, and 3 bases stayed unmatched. This CDR3 is 13 amino acids long. Germline CDR1 reads SGHTA; CDR2 reads FQGNSA. CDR3 in DNA: TGTGCCAGCAGCCTGGGACAGGGGGTCGAGCAGTACTTC. Its protein product is CASSLGQGVEQYF.

At least ten counts were recorded for this clonotype. CDR3 amino acids: CASSPRVLWEQYF. DNA of the CDR3: TGTGCCAGCAGCCCTAGAGTCCTTTGGGAGCAGTACTTC. The rearrangement uses TRBV7-2 and TRBJ2-7, with D unresolved. V was clipped by 5 bases and J by 7 bases, with 15 bases between them. CDR1 SGHTA and CDR2 FQGNSA come from the germline V gene. This CDR3 comprises 13 residues. Full variable domain (outside the CDR3, taken from reference TRBV7-2 and TRBJ2-7): GAGVSQSPSNKVTEKGKDVELRCDPISGHTALYWYRQSLGQGLEFLIYFQGNSAPDKSGLPSDRFSAERTGGSVSTLTIQRTQQEDSAVYLCASSPRVLWEQYFGPGTRLTVT.

Comment on this clonotype: Just one base apart from a much larger clone, this may be a read error. The rearrangement joins TRBV4-1 to TRBJ2-1; D not resolved. Germline CDR1 MGHRA, CDR2 YSYEKL. V lost 0 bases to trimming and J lost 5 bases, with 8 bases between them. The CDR3 sequence is 14 residues long. CDR3 bases: TGCGCCAGCAGCCAAGAGCGGTCCCACAATGAGCAGTTCTTC. Its translation is CASSQERSHNEQFF.

Comments on this clonotype: It may be a read error: a sequence one base away is much more abundant. The rearrangement uses TRBV7-3 and TRBJ2-3; TRBD2 might be the D (5 bases). The V and J ends lost 5 bases and 3 bases respectively, with 18 bases between them. This CDR3 is 16 amino acids long. Germline assignment: CDR1 SGHTA and CDR2 FQGTGA. CDR3 sequence: CASSQSSRGYTDTQYF. CDR3 sequence (DNA): TGTGCCAGCAGCCAATCTAGCCGGGGTTATACAGATACGCAGTATTTT.

As to this clonotype: The junction does not match germline at one end; this may be a read error. This sequence joins TRBV20-1 and TRBJ1-1, with TRBD1 identical over 7 bases. Per the germline V gene, CDR1 is DFQATT and CDR2 is SNEGSKA (reference sequence). The CDR3 length is 15 residues. CDR3 nucleotide sequence: TGCAGTGCTAGAGAGGCGACAGGGCTGAACACTCAAGCTTTCTTT. Its translation: CSAREATGLNTQAFF.

This clonotype was seen many times. The V and J genes are TRBV7-6 and TRBJ2-3; 7 bases are shared with TRBD2. The CDR3 loop spans 15 amino acids. Unmatched junction bases numbered 11, after V lost 7 bases and J lost 4 bases. CDR1 is SGHVS and CDR2 is FNYEAQ in the germline V gene. This chain's CDR3 is CASTPGGLRSDTQYF. CDR3 nucleotide sequence: TGTGCCAGCACCCCCGGGGGACTAAGGTCAGATACGCAGTATTTT.

This chain uses TRBV6-1 with TRBJ1-5; 10 bases map to TRBD1. Germline-derived CDR1 and CDR2 are MNHNS and SASEGT. This CDR3 has 15 amino acids. Trimming removed 6 bases from V and 2 bases from J; junction bases left unmatched: 4. CDR3 DNA sequence: TGTGCCAGCAGAGCCGGGACAGGGGGCAATCAGCCCCAGCATTTT. Residues: CASRAGTGGNQPQHF.

This clonotype was seen ten or more times. The CDR3 DNA reads TGTGCCACCGGGGGCAACTCTGGAAACACCATATATTTT. It codes for CATGGNSGNTIYF. J is TRBJ1-3 and V is TRBV7-2, with D perhaps matching TRBD1 (6 bases). Trimming cost V 10 bases and J 0 bases, with 10 bases left between them. Germline V gives CDR1 SGHTA, CDR2 FQGNSA. The CDR3 is 13 residues long.

A few counts support this clonotype. The chain joins TRBV7-2 to TRBJ1-3; D is unresolved. From germline, CDR1 is SGHTA and CDR2 FQGNSA. With 3 bases removed from V and 0 bases from J, the gap between germline ends came to 6 bases. The length of the CDR3 is 14 residues. The CDR3 sequence is CASSFSISGNTIYF. In DNA form, the CDR3 reads TGTGCCAGCAGCTTTTCTATCTCTGGAAACACCATATATTTT.

The sample holds a few counts of this clonotype. The V and J genes are TRBV6-1 and TRBJ2-3; D call uncertain. Per the germline V gene, CDR1 is MNHNS and CDR2 is SASEGT. This CDR3 has 14 amino acids. With 1 base removed from V and 8 bases from J, the gap between germline ends came to 13 bases. The CDR3, as DNA: TGTGCCAGCAGTGAAGTATACGGAACCAGTACGCAGTATTTT. Its translation is CASSEVYGTSTQYF.

This clonotype has a handful of counts. The CDR3 spells CASSHRGPNTEAFF. The CDR3 DNA reads as TGTGCCAGCTCACACAGGGGGCCGAACACTGAAGCTTTCTTT. The chain couples TRBV18 to TRBJ1-1; 9 nucleotides align to TRBD1. The CDR3 has 14 residues. V shed 4 bases and J 1 base; nucleotides not matched to a gene: 1. Per germline, CDR1 KGHSH and CDR2 LQKENI.

This clonotype was seen only a few times. The chain employs TRBV28 and TRBJ1-2; weak D call: TRBD1 (5 bases). The CDR3 extends over 14 amino acids. Trimming stripped 7 bases from V and 2 bases from J, with 14 bases between. The germline gives CDR1 MDHEN, CDR2 SYDVKM. CDR3 coding DNA: TGTGCCAGCAAGGTGGGGGGGTCCAACTATGGCTACACCTTC. Translated: CASKVGGSNYGYTF.

The chain couples TRBV7-9 to TRBJ2-3, with a tentative D call TRBD2 (6 bases). The CDR3 length is 13 residues. The germline V gene has CDR1 SEHNR and CDR2 FQNEAQ (reference sequence). V was shortened by 11 bases and J by 4 bases, with 16 bases between the two germline ends. DNA of the CDR3: TGTGCCGAGGGCGGGACTGCTCCAGATACGCAGTATTTT. Amino acids: CAEGGTAPDTQYF.

The chain joins TRBV20-1 to TRBJ1-4; no clear D. The CDR3 contains 15 residues. Germline V CDR1 and CDR2: DFQATT, SNEGSKA (reference sequence). V dropped 1 base and J dropped 0 bases, with 9 bases sitting between them. DNA of the CDR3: TGCAGTGCTAGAGGTGGGGAGACAACTAATGAAAAACTGTTTTTT. Its translation: CSARGGETTNEKLFF.

This clonotype was seen ten or more times. V gene TRBV7-6 combines with J gene TRBJ1-2, with D tentatively TRBD1 (6 bases). The CDR3 has 14 amino acids. V was pared by 1 base and J by 6 bases, with 12 bases between. Germline CDR1 and CDR2: SGHVS and FNYEAQ. The CDR3 region has the DNA TGTGCCAGCAGCTTAGGGCAGGGGTTGGATGGCTACACCTTC. Protein product: CASSLGQGLDGYTF.

This clonotype was recorded at least ten times. This sequence joins TRBV7-8 and TRBJ2-1; 12 bases are a match to TRBD2. CDR1 is SGHVS and CDR2 is FQNEAQ in the germline V gene. J gave up 3 bases and V 5 bases, and 8 bases lay outside the gene matches. This CDR3 has 17 amino acids. In DNA, the CDR3 is TGTGCCAGCAGCGCCACGACTAGCGGGGGATTCTACAATGAGCAGTTCTTC. Amino acid sequence: CASSATTSGGFYNEQFF.

This chain uses TRBV4-1 with TRBJ2-1; 9 bases align to TRBD1. Per germline, CDR1 MGHRA and CDR2 YSYEKL. The J segment lost 6 bases and the V segment lost 2 bases, leaving 8 bases of the junction unmatched. The CDR3 has 16 residues. The CDR3 spells CASSQYGTGRANEQFF. The CDR3 DNA follows: TGCGCCAGCAGCCAATACGGGACAGGGAGGGCCAATGAGCAGTTCTTC.

This clonotype turned up a few times. In DNA form, the CDR3 reads TGCGCCAGCAGCCAAGACAGGGCGGGATATAATTCACCCCTCCACTTT. It is translated as CASSQDRAGYNSPLHF. V and J are TRBV4-3 and TRBJ1-6; the D gene is possibly TRBD1 (5 bases). This CDR3 is built from 16 residues. V shed 0 bases and J shed 4 bases, with 10 bases lying between them. Germline V gene data show CDR1 as LGHNA and CDR2 as YSLEER.